The rows below give T cell receptor beta chains drawn from one sample of a study of shared clonotypes between healthy human individuals. Sequencing was performed with immunoSEQ multiplex PCR; in TCRdb, only in-frame clones are kept and a portion is missing. The sample holds about 230,000 clones, approximately 70% seen once. The sequencing sample was made of memory CD4+ T cells sorted from blood. The receptors here all came from a man aged 30 to 45 in good health. Each CDR3 is given with its conserved first and last residue. The order of the fields is D gene, clone size, J gene, V gene, CDR3 protein, CDR3 DNA. A D gene is named only where the DNA matches it firmly. Clone size is stated in some rows and not others, as once, few, many or a class when expanded.

>TRBD1|.|TRBJ2-2|TRBV14
CASSRTGAGELFF
TGTGCCAGCAGCCGTACAGGGGCCGGGGAGCTGTTTTTT
>TRBD1|.|TRBJ2-1|TRBV9
CASSVSPLGQGSDEQFF
TGTGCCAGCAGCGTTTCCCCACTGGGACAGGGGTCGGATGAGCAGTTCTTC
>TRBD2|few|TRBJ2-5|TRBV4-1
CASSQWFLVGGTETQYF
TGCGCCAGCAGCCAATGGTTCCTGGTGGGGGGGACCGAGACCCAGTACTTC
>.|.|TRBJ2-3|TRBV7-2
CASSLALGWADTQYF
TGTGCCAGCAGCTTAGCGCTAGGGTGGGCAGATACGCAGTATTTT
>.|few|TRBJ2-1|TRBV30
CAGGTYNEQFF
TGTGCCGGGGGGACTTACAATGAGCAGTTCTTC
>.|.|TRBJ2-3|TRBV9
CASSPQPSTDTQYF
TGTGCCAGCAGCCCACAGCCCAGCACAGATACGCAGTATTTT
>.|.|TRBJ2-7|TRBV5-1
CASSRLTGNHEQYF
TGCGCCAGCAGCCGGCTAACAGGGAATCACGAGCAGTACTTC
>.|few|TRBJ1-1|TRBV14
CASSQDISYTEAFF
TGTGCCAGCAGCCAGGACATTTCGTACACTGAAGCTTTCTTT
>.|.|TRBJ1-5|TRBV30
CAWSQGGLAQPQHF
TGTGCCTGGAGTCAAGGGGGGTTGGCTCAGCCCCAGCATTTT
>TRBD1|.|TRBJ1-5|TRBV6-5
CASSPGTGQPQHF
TGTGCCAGCAGTCCCGGGACAGGTCAGCCCCAGCATTTT
>.|.|TRBJ2-1|TRBV29-1
CSAPSRSYNEQFF
TGCAGCGCCCCGTCCCGCTCCTACAATGAGCAGTTCTTC
>.|.|TRBJ2-1|TRBV5-4
CASSLVFTRGNDEQFF
TGTGCCAGCAGCTTGGTTTTCACCAGGGGAAACGACGAGCAGTTCTTC
>TRBD2|.|TRBJ2-1|TRBV6-5
CASSLLAGVGEQFF
TGTGCCAGCAGTCTCCTAGCGGGAGTAGGTGAGCAGTTCTTC
>.|few|TRBJ1-1|TRBV11-2
CASSVNLAEAFF
TGTGCCAGCAGCGTGAATTTGGCTGAAGCTTTCTTT
>.|.|TRBJ1-1|TRBV9
CASSKYRTGRTEAFF
TGTGCCAGCAGCAAGTACAGAACAGGGCGGACTGAAGCTTTCTTT
>.|.|TRBJ2-2|TRBV10-2
CASSKGIQGTGELFF
TGCGCCAGCAGTAAGGGGATCCAAGGTACCGGGGAGCTGTTTTTT
>TRBD1|few|TRBJ1-5|TRBV28
CASRSGQGSNQPQHF
TGTGCCAGCAGGTCGGGACAGGGGAGCAATCAGCCCCAGCATTTT
>.|few|TRBJ2-2|TRBV5-6
CASSRIPGIVGELFF
TGTGCCAGCAGCCGAATCCCAGGGATTGTCGGGGAGCTGTTTTTT
>.|.|TRBJ1-1|TRBV6-1
CASSLVNTEAFF
TGTGCCAGCAGTTTGGTGAACACTGAAGCTTTCTTT
>.|.|TRBJ1-1|TRBV2
CASSNAFLQKAFF
TGTGCCAGCAGTAACGCTTTTCTCCAAAAAGCTTTCTTT
>TRBD2|.|TRBJ2-2|TRBV7-3
CASSLTPPGGAGELFF
TGTGCCAGCAGCTTAACCCCTCCGGGAGGCGCCGGGGAGCTGTTTTTT